This TCR beta chain was sequenced in a study of blood T cell repertoires in COVID-19. Germline trimming cut 5 bases from V and 2 bases from J; bases unmatched to any gene: 19. CDR3 length equals 19 residues. The germline V gene has CDR1 MNHNY and CDR2 SVGAGI (reference sequence). Original processing methods: Amplification from reference gene primers served as the basis for estimated nucleated cell counts. The table came from immunoSEQ multiplex PCR; TCRdb's copy has only in-frame clones and leaves some out. V and J calls plus clone size are reproduced from that table; the DNA served to infer D and trimming. In the table there are about 230,000 clones, over 75% of which are singletons.

The TCR was taken from a woman older than 75 with acute or convalescent COVID-19. Material: peripheral blood. This chain connects TRBV6-6 to TRBJ2-5; TRBD2 matches 8 bases. The CDR3 nucleotides read TGTGCCAGCAGTCGATACCCTCCCCTAGGGACTAGTGGGCAAGAGACCCAGTACTTC. The encoded protein is CASSRYPPLGTSGQETQYF.